This T cell receptor beta chain originates from a study of blood T cell repertoires in COVID-19. This CDR3 region has 13 residues. The germline V and J ends were trimmed by 5 bases and 4 bases, with 11 bases remaining between them. CDR1 and CDR2 from the germline V gene are SEHNR and FQNEAQ (reference sequence). Libraries were prepared by immunoSEQ multiplex PCR; TCRdb keeps only in-frame clonotypes and omits some of them. The sample carries about 130,000 clones, approximately 84% recorded once. What was sequenced was peripheral blood. The TCR comes from a man aged 70 or older with acute or convalescent COVID-19. The rearrangement links TRBV7-9 to TRBJ1-1, with TRBD1 as a possible D gene (6 bases). Here the CDR3 reads CASSTTGPTEAFF. In DNA, the CDR3 is TGTGCCAGCAGCACAACAGGGCCCACTGAAGCTTTCTTT.